A single sample is the source of the 27 T cell receptor beta chains below, sequenced in a study of T cell repertoires in cytomegalovirus infection. Using its own MiXCR run on the reads, TCRdb lists one record per CDR3 protein. The sample records 150,000 or so distinct CDR3 sequences, 15% to 20% being singletons. Material for sequencing was CD8+ T cells from PBMCs. Receptors originate from a human donor in good health (CMV status not recorded). Some clones in this sample may be carry-over from other donors' samples.

The chain recombines TRBV27 with TRBJ2-1; the D is unclear. Per germline, CDR1 MNHEY and CDR2 SMNVEV (reference sequence). Trimming took 8 bases from V and 3 from J, leaving 5 bases between them. The CDR3 is made up of 11 amino acids. This CDR3 is CASGVYNEQFF. The CDR3 DNA is TGTGCCAGCGGGGTCTACAATGAGCAGTTCTTC.

This chain connects TRBV7-8 to TRBJ2-2; possible D gene TRBD1, 6 bases. V dropped 5 bases and J dropped 4 bases, with 14 bases sitting between them. Germline lookup yields CDR1 SGHVS and CDR2 FQNEAQ. The CDR3 runs 15 residues. The CDR3 here is CASSTRGSVTGELFF. DNA of the CDR3: TGTGCCAGCAGCACCAGGGGATCTGTCACCGGGGAGCTGTTTTTT. Combining the CDR3 with reference TRBV7-8 and TRBJ2-2 gives the whole variable domain GAGVSQSPRYKVAKRGQDVALRCDPISGHVSLFWYQQALGQGPEFLTYFQNEAQLDKSGLPSDRFFAERPEGSVSTLKIQRTQQEDSAVYLCASSTRGSVTGELFFGEGSRLTVL.

This clonotype has just a few counts. J is TRBJ2-5 and V is TRBV7-9, with a weak D call TRBD1 (6 bases). V was cut by 7 bases and J by 5 bases, with 26 bases left in between. Looked up from germline, CDR1 is SEHNR and CDR2 is FQNEAQ (reference sequence). This CDR3 has 17 amino acids. The CDR3 nucleotides are TGTGCCAGCAACATATTAGAGGGACACAGGAAATCGGAGACCCAGTACTTC. Translated, it gives CASNILEGHRKSETQYF.

CDR3 amino acids: CASSLRDRPYGYTF. The CDR3 DNA sequence: TGTGCCAGTAGTCTTCGGGACAGACCTTATGGCTACACCTTC. This rearrangement joins TRBV19 to TRBJ1-2; 7 positions agree with TRBD1. CDR3 size: 14 residues. V shed 5 bases and J 5 bases; nucleotides not matched to a gene: 8. The germline CDR1 and CDR2 sequences are LNHDA and SQIVND (reference sequence).

Only a few counts were recorded for this clonotype. The genes are TRBV19 and TRBJ2-1; 10 bases align to TRBD2. The J segment lost 2 bases and the V segment lost 11 bases, leaving 3 bases of the junction unmatched. This CDR3 comprises 13 residues. Per germline, CDR1 LNHDA and CDR2 SQIVND (reference sequence). Here the CDR3 reads CACGLAAYNEQFF. In nucleotides, the CDR3 is TGTGCCTGCGGACTAGCGGCCTACAATGAGCAGTTCTTC.

The chain combines TRBV4-1 with TRBJ1-1; D call uncertain. CDR1 MGHRA and CDR2 YSYEKL come from the germline V gene. The CDR3 consists of 14 residues. V lost 3 bases, J lost 6 bases, and 14 bases lay in between. The CDR3 is CASSQGGQVPEAFF. In DNA, the CDR3 is TGCGCCAGCAGCCAGGGTGGGCAGGTACCTGAAGCTTTCTTT.

The chain combines TRBV7-8 with TRBJ1-2, with 8 bases lining up with TRBD1. The CDR3 has 11 residues. J lost 13 bases, V lost 4 bases, and 5 bases had no gene match. Per the germline V gene, CDR1 is SGHVS and CDR2 is FQNEAQ. CDR3 in DNA: TGTGCCAGCAGCTCGGACAGGGACCGCACCTTC. Translation gives CASSSDRDRTF.

V and J are TRBV20-1 and TRBJ1-2; 7 bases are a match to TRBD1. Germline values: CDR1 DFQATT, CDR2 SNEGSKA (reference sequence). The CDR3 totals 14 residues. V lost 1 base to trimming and J lost 2 bases; unmatched junction nucleotides: 4. The CDR3 region has the DNA TGCAGTGCTAGAGTGGACAGGCCCAACTATGGCTACACCTTC. Translation gives CSARVDRPNYGYTF.

This chain links TRBV7-2 with TRBJ2-5, with D possibly matching TRBD2 (5 bases). The CDR3 runs to 13 residues. Germline CDR1 SGHTA, CDR2 FQGNSA. V lost 5 bases and J lost 9, with 16 bases in between. This CDR3 is CASSPSGGMAQYF. CDR3 in DNA: TGTGCCAGCAGCCCGTCTGGAGGAATGGCCCAGTACTTC.

V is TRBV7-6 and J is TRBJ1-1; D call uncertain. The germline V gene encodes CDR1 SGHVS and CDR2 FNYEAQ. The CDR3 extends over 14 amino acids. V was pared by 0 bases and J by 7 bases, with 12 bases between. The CDR3 sequence: CASSLADAGNEAFF. DNA for the CDR3: TGTGCCAGCAGCTTAGCGGATGCGGGAAATGAAGCTTTCTTT.

This clonotype was counted only a few times. The chain carries TRBV20-1 and TRBJ1-2; D gene ambiguous. The germline gives CDR1 DFQATT, CDR2 SNEGSKA (reference sequence). The CDR3 length is 14 residues. Deletions cut 3 bases from V and 0 bases from J, with 11 bases between. The chain's CDR3 is CSASKAASNYGYTF. CDR3 coding DNA: TGCAGTGCTAGCAAGGCAGCCTCTAACTATGGCTACACCTTC.

A few counts support this clonotype. The chain links TRBV19 to TRBJ2-7, with unresolved D. The V and J ends lost 5 bases and 2 bases respectively, with 16 bases between them. The CDR3 sequence is 15 residues long. Germline CDR1 and CDR2: LNHDA and SQIVND (reference sequence). CDR3 sequence reads: CASSGEGLVPYEQYF. Here the CDR3 DNA reads TGTGCCAGTAGTGGAGAAGGGCTAGTTCCCTACGAGCAGTACTTC.

The chain's CDR3 is CASSDRDRGYNSPLHF. CDR3 DNA sequence: TGTGCCAGCAGCGACCGGGACAGGGGTTATAATTCACCCCTCCACTTT. The chain uses TRBV7-2 and TRBJ1-6; 10 bases line up with TRBD1. The V gene end was trimmed by 5 bases and the J gene end by 4 bases; junction bases not matched to a gene: 5. The CDR3 has 16 residues. From germline, CDR1 is SGHTA and CDR2 FQGNSA.

This clonotype was picked up a small number of times. J is TRBJ2-2 and V is TRBV7-9; possibly TRBD2 for D (6 bases). The CDR3 is made up of 17 amino acids. CDR1 is SEHNR and CDR2 is FQNEAQ in the germline V gene (reference sequence). With 5 bases removed from V and 2 bases from J, the gap between germline ends came to 18 bases. This chain's CDR3 is CASSGTLGAGNTGELFF. The CDR3 DNA reads TGTGCCAGCAGCGGAACGTTAGGGGCGGGAAACACCGGGGAGCTGTTTTTT.

The V call is TRBV7-9, the J call TRBJ2-1; no definite D call. From germline, CDR1 is SEHNR and CDR2 FQNEAQ (reference sequence). This CDR3 has 15 amino acids. V lost 1 base and J lost 0, with 7 bases in between. The CDR3 here is CASSLVVSSYNEQFF. Here the CDR3 DNA reads TGTGCCAGCAGCTTAGTTGTAAGCTCCTACAATGAGCAGTTCTTC.

This clonotype was found a few times. J is TRBJ2-1 and V is TRBV2; a possible D gene is TRBD2 (5 bases). Germline assignment: CDR1 SNHLY and CDR2 FYNNEI. V lost 8 bases to trimming and J lost 6 bases, with 20 bases between them. CDR3 length equals 15 residues. The DNA of the CDR3 is TGTGCCAGCTCCGGAGTGGAGGTTATAAGCAATGAGCAGTTCTTC. Protein: CASSGVEVISNEQFF.

This clonotype was observed a handful of times. V is TRBV14 and J is TRBJ2-7; a weak D match, TRBD2 (7 bases). CDR1 and CDR2 from the germline V gene are SGHDN and FVKESK. V was shortened by 4 bases and J by 4 bases, with 20 bases between the two germline ends. This CDR3 contains 16 residues. The CDR3 nucleotides read TGTGCCAGCAGCCCTCCCCCTGGGGGGGGCGGGTACGAGCAGTACTTC. Its protein is CASSPPPGGGGYEQYF.

The V gene is TRBV6-5, the J gene TRBJ1-4, with 11 nucleotides matching TRBD1. Losses at the gene ends were 0 bases for V and 5 bases for J; bases not matched to a gene: 8. From germline, CDR1 is MNHEY and CDR2 SVGAGI. There are 18 residues in the CDR3. The CDR3 DNA reads as TGTGCCAGCAGTTACTCATCCGGGACAGGGGGAACCAATGAAAAACTGTTTTTT. Amino acid sequence: CASSYSSGTGGTNEKLFF.

This rearrangement joins TRBV6-2 or TRBV6-3 to TRBJ2-7; 7 nucleotides align to TRBD2. CDR3 size: 13 residues. V lost 2 bases and J lost 7; bases outside the gene matches: 5. CDR1 and CDR2 (germline): MNHEY, SVGEGT. The CDR3 loop is CASSYDTAGEQYF. In DNA form, the CDR3 reads TGTGCCAGCAGTTACGACACAGCGGGGGAGCAGTACTTC.

The gene calls are TRBV7-3 and TRBJ2-5; possibly TRBD2 for D (5 bases). CDR1 is SGHTA, CDR2 FQGTGA, per germline. Between the trimmed V and J ends, which lost 2 bases and 1 base, there was a span of 11 bases. The CDR3 covers 15 residues. The CDR3 bases are TGTGCCAGCAGCTTATATGGCGGGCCCCAAGAGACCCAGTACTTC. Translation: CASSLYGGPQETQYF.

This chain connects TRBV6-2 or TRBV6-3 to TRBJ2-7; no clear D. Per the germline V gene, CDR1 is MNHEY and CDR2 is SVGEGT. CDR3 length equals 13 residues. Between the trimmed V and J ends, which lost 0 bases and 5 bases, there was a span of 8 bases. The CDR3 DNA reads as TGTGCCAGCAGTTACTCCGACTGGGACGAGCAGTACTTC. Translating gives CASSYSDWDEQYF.

V is TRBV18 and J is TRBJ2-7; D might be TRBD2 (7 bases). CDR3 length: 15 amino acids. The germline V gene encodes CDR1 KGHSH and CDR2 LQKENI. Deletions cut 4 bases from V and 3 bases from J, with 16 bases between. This CDR3 reads CASSHPDGGHYEQYF. In DNA, the CDR3 is TGTGCCAGCTCACATCCGGACGGGGGGCACTACGAGCAGTACTTC.

This clonotype has just a few counts. The V call is TRBV11-2, the J call TRBJ2-7; TRBD2 is a possible D gene (6 bases). Trimming removed 5 bases at V and 9 bases at J, with 26 bases between. This CDR3 is built from 16 residues. Per the germline V gene, CDR1 is SGHAT and CDR2 is FQNNGV. The CDR3 here is CASSVRNSGRLFGQYF. The CDR3 bases are TGTGCCAGCAGCGTAAGGAACTCCGGGAGACTTTTCGGGCAGTACTTC.

The chain is built from TRBV24-1 and TRBJ2-1; D unclear. Trimming left V 3 bases short and J 7 bases short, with 6 bases between. Germline V lookup: CDR1 KGHDR, CDR2 SFDVKD. The CDR3 loop spans 12 amino acids. The CDR3 DNA is TGTGCCACCAGTGATATTAAGAATGAGCAGTTCTTC. It specifies CATSDIKNEQFF.

The chain is built from TRBV20-1 and TRBJ1-1; TRBD1 might be the D (5 bases). The CDR3 runs 11 residues. The ends were cut back, 6 bases at V and 6 bases at J, with 11 bases in the middle. Per germline, CDR1 DFQATT and CDR2 SNEGSKA (reference sequence). Here the CDR3 reads CSALPGPEAFF. The CDR3 DNA follows: TGCAGTGCCCTCCCGGGACCTGAAGCTTTCTTT.

The chain is built from TRBV28 and TRBJ2-1; 9 positions agree with TRBD1. The CDR3 runs to 16 residues. V was pared by 3 bases and J by 4 bases, with 7 bases of the junction left unmatched. Germline CDR1 MDHEN, CDR2 SYDVKM. CDR3 loop: CASSLSGQGWYNEQFF. The CDR3 DNA reads as TGTGCCAGCAGTTTGTCCGGACAGGGGTGGTACAATGAGCAGTTCTTC.

CDR3 residues: CASSYTGDTEAFF. CDR3 nucleotide sequence: TGTGCCAGCAGTTATACAGGGGACACTGAAGCTTTCTTT. This chain uses TRBV28 with TRBJ1-1; 7 nucleotides align to TRBD1. CDR1 MDHEN and CDR2 SYDVKM come from the germline V gene. This CDR3 has 13 residues. V lost 4 bases to trimming and J lost 3 bases; unmatched junction nucleotides: 2. The complete variable domain, with remaining parts taken from reference TRBV28 and TRBJ1-1, reads DVKVTQSSRYLVKRTGEKVFLECVQDMDHENMFWYRQDPGLGLRLIYFSYDVKMKEKGDIPEGYSVSREKKERFSLILESASTNQTSMYLCASSYTGDTEAFFGQGTRLTVV.